The 19 T cell receptor beta chains below were found in one sample sequenced in a study of blood T cells in healthy people across ages. Primed by a sample-barcoded 5' primer and a J-beta primer mix, a second PCR proceeded for 7 to 11 cycles. TCRdb ran MiXCR on the 5' RACE reads and lists one entry per CDR3 protein. Of fewer than 700,000 distinct CDR3 sequences in the sample, 40% to 45% are singletons; the top ten hold about 32%. The specimen sequenced was blood. The receptors shown here come from a man older than 75 in good health.

The chain joins TRBV6-6 to TRBJ2-2; 8 bases line up with TRBD2. CDR1 is MNHNY, CDR2 SVGAGI, per germline (reference sequence). With V trimmed by 0 bases and J by 6 bases, 6 bases remained unmatched. The CDR3 is 16 residues long. CDR3: CASSYSGGRPAGELFF. In nucleotides, the CDR3 is TGTGCCAGCAGTTACTCGGGCGGGAGGCCGGCCGGGGAGCTGTTTTTT.

This rearrangement joins TRBV3-1 to TRBJ2-3, with 14 bases identical to TRBD2. The trim removed 4 bases at V and 2 bases at J, leaving 8 bases unmatched. Germline CDR1 LGHDT, CDR2 YNNKEL (reference sequence). This CDR3 has 18 residues. The CDR3 region has the DNA TGTGCCAGCAGCCCGGGACTAGCGGGAGTTGGGTTCACAGATACGCAGTATTTT. Translating gives CASSPGLAGVGFTDTQYF.

This clonotype was observed a few times. CDR3 sequence: CSAERGETQYF. The CDR3 region has the DNA TGCAGCGCGGAGAGGGGGGAGACCCAGTACTTC. The chain uses TRBV29-1 and TRBJ2-5, with D possibly TRBD1 on 6 matching bases. Trimming stripped 7 bases from V and 5 bases from J, with 11 bases between. The CDR3 extends over 11 amino acids. CDR1 and CDR2 (germline): SQVTM, ANQGSEA.

The rearrangement uses TRBV6-6 and TRBJ2-7; D might be TRBD2 (6 bases). Germline loops: CDR1 MNHNY, CDR2 SVGAGI (reference sequence). This CDR3 is built from 16 residues. Trimming took 6 bases from V and 2 from J, leaving 20 bases between them. CDR3 amino acids: CASSKSGRGKTYEQYF. In nucleotides, the CDR3 is TGTGCCAGCAGCAAGTCAGGACGGGGGAAGACCTACGAGCAGTACTTC.

This clonotype showed up many times. The CDR3 protein is CASSLDEYNEQFF. The CDR3 nucleotides are TGCGCCAGCAGCTTGGACGAATACAATGAGCAGTTCTTC. The V call is TRBV5-1, the J call TRBJ2-1; no definite D call. The CDR3 is 13 residues long. Trimming took off 0 bases at V and 4 bases at J, with 5 bases between the two ends. CDR1 and CDR2 from the germline V gene are SGHRS and YFSETQ. Combining the CDR3 with reference TRBV5-1 and TRBJ2-1 gives the whole variable domain KAGVTQTPRYLIKTRGQQVTLSCSPISGHRSVSWYQQTPGQGLQFLFEYFSETQRNKGNFPGRFSGRQFSNSRSEMNVSTLELGDSALYLCASSLDEYNEQFFGPGTRLTVL.

The chain joins TRBV24-1 to TRBJ2-1; D possibly matches TRBD1 or TRBD2 (5 bases each). The CDR3 is 13 residues long. Germline CDR1 reads KGHDR; CDR2 reads SFDVKD. V lost 6 bases and J 13 bases, leaving 18 bases between the germline ends. The CDR3 spells CATSRGPSPPQFF. The CDR3 DNA reads TGTGCCACCAGTCGGGGACCCTCACCCCCACAGTTCTTC.

V is TRBV6-2 or TRBV6-3 and J is TRBJ2-5, with 7 bases matching TRBD2. The CDR3 runs 15 residues. Germline V gene sequence: CDR1 MNHEY, CDR2 SVGEGT. V shed 6 bases and J 5 bases; nucleotides not matched to a gene: 12. Here the CDR3 reads CASRPFAPGGETQYF. In DNA form, the CDR3 reads TGTGCCAGCAGACCATTCGCCCCCGGGGGGGAGACCCAGTACTTC.

V is TRBV7-3 and J is TRBJ2-2; 8 bases map to TRBD2. Per the germline V gene, CDR1 is SGHTA and CDR2 is FQGTGA. J was trimmed by 7 bases and V by 3 bases; bases with no gene match: 7. The CDR3 has 15 amino acids. The CDR3 loop reads CASSFPGLGVGELFF. The CDR3 coding sequence is TGTGCCAGCAGCTTCCCGGGACTAGGGGTCGGGGAGCTGTTTTTT.

The chain uses TRBV7-9 and TRBJ1-5; the D is unclear. The V gene's germline CDR1 is SEHNR and CDR2 FQNEAQ (reference sequence). This CDR3 contains 15 residues. Trimming pared 1 base from V and 4 bases from J, leaving 11 bases between. CDR3 sequence reads: CASSLVGHPNQPQHF. The CDR3 DNA is TGTGCCAGCAGCTTAGTAGGTCACCCTAATCAGCCCCAGCATTTT.

The rearrangement links TRBV5-1 to TRBJ2-7; 10 nucleotides match TRBD1. Germline V gene lookup returns CDR1 SGHRS and CDR2 YFSETQ. J lost 3 bases, V lost 4 bases, and 7 bases had no gene match. CDR3 length equals 15 residues. CDR3 coding DNA: TGCGCCAGCAGCCTGGGGACAGGGGTTGTCTACGAGCAGTACTTC. This codes for CASSLGTGVVYEQYF.

The CDR3 spells CASSPKASGSVDTQYF. CDR3 sequence (DNA): TGTGCCAGCAGTCCCAAGGCGAGCGGGAGCGTGGATACGCAGTATTTT. The chain uses TRBV7-8 and TRBJ2-3; 8 nucleotides align to TRBD2. The J segment lost 6 bases and the V segment lost 6 bases, leaving 14 bases of the junction unmatched. This CDR3 spans 16 amino acids. CDR1 is SGHVS and CDR2 is FQNEAQ in the germline V gene.

V usage is TRBV20-1 and J usage is TRBJ2-3; D assignment may be TRBD1 or TRBD2 (6 bases each). V was pared by 6 bases and J by 3 bases, with 16 bases between. In germline, CDR1 is DFQATT, CDR2 SNEGSKA (reference sequence). The CDR3 runs to 14 residues. The DNA for the CDR3 is TGCAGTGCGATCGGGGGCCTACCGACAGATACGCAGTATTTT. Its translation: CSAIGGLPTDTQYF.

Turning to this clonotype: A single base separates this from a much larger clone, so it may be a read error. This chain joins TRBV12-3 or TRBV12-4 and TRBJ2-1; TRBD2 agrees at 7 bases. Trimming at V came to 5 bases and at J to 12 bases, leaving 7 bases not matched to a gene. This CDR3 comprises 12 residues. CDR3 sequence: CASSNSGTGQFF. The CDR3 coding sequence is TGTGCCAGCAGTAACAGCGGGACTGGGCAGTTCTTC.

This clonotype was observed once. Here the CDR3 reads CASSLHRGSPLHF. Written as DNA, the CDR3 is TGTGCCAGCAGCTTGCACAGGGGATCACCCCTCCACTTT. This chain connects TRBV5-6 to TRBJ1-6; 7 positions match TRBD1. Trimming cost V 1 base and J 10 bases; bases outside gene matches: 2. The CDR3 covers 13 residues. Per the germline V gene, CDR1 is SGHDT and CDR2 is YYEEEE.

J is TRBJ2-2 and V is TRBV30; D is perhaps TRBD1 (6 bases). There are 14 residues in the CDR3. V dropped 4 bases and J dropped 6 bases, with 15 bases sitting between them. Per germline, CDR1 GTSNPN and CDR2 SVGIG (reference sequence). The CDR3, as DNA: TGTGCCTGGACCAACCTACCAGGGGCCGGGGAGCTGTTTTTT. It is translated as CAWTNLPGAGELFF.

The chain employs TRBV18 and TRBJ2-5; 7 bases match TRBD1. V was clipped by 3 bases and J by 5 bases; unmatched bases: 15. The CDR3 runs to 17 residues. The germline V gene encodes CDR1 KGHSH and CDR2 LQKENI. The CDR3 DNA follows: TGTGCCAGCTCACCGCTTCCAGGGGGAAGGTCGCAGGAGACCCAGTACTTC. Encoded protein: CASSPLPGGRSQETQYF.

There are a few counts of this clonotype. The chain carries TRBV20-1 and TRBJ1-2, with D possibly matching TRBD1 (6 bases). CDR1 is DFQATT, CDR2 SNEGSKA, per germline (reference sequence). Trimming removed 1 base from V and 6 bases from J, with 12 bases in between. This CDR3 region has 13 residues. CDR3 in amino acids: CSARVNRENGYTF. CDR3 DNA: TGCAGTGCTAGAGTTAACAGGGAGAATGGCTACACCTTC.

The chain links TRBV10-3 to TRBJ2-4; TRBD1 matches at 8 bases. Germline lookup yields CDR1 ENHRY and CDR2 SYGVKD. V dropped 8 bases and J dropped 13; count of bases not matched to a gene: 10. This CDR3 is 12 amino acids long. The CDR3 DNA follows: TGTGCCATCGCCGGACAGGGAGGAGAGCAGTACTTC. It specifies CAIAGQGGEQYF.

The chain employs TRBV20-1 and TRBJ2-7; TRBD2 is a possible D gene (5 bases). The CDR3 sequence is 13 residues long. V shed 3 bases and J shed 2 bases, with 11 bases lying between them. Germline loops: CDR1 DFQATT, CDR2 SNEGSKA (reference sequence). CDR3 sequence reads: CSASRDLTYEQYF. CDR3 in DNA: TGCAGTGCTAGTCGGGATTTAACCTACGAGCAGTACTTC.